What follows is one TCR beta chain and its context. Its antigen is unknown. These data come from a study of T cell repertoires in cytomegalovirus infection. Points from the study as a whole: Within the response measured ex vivo, HLA-C-restricted CMV-specific TCR beta clonotypes were dominant.

This CDR3 has 11 amino acids. CDR1 and CDR2 (germline): MNHEY, SMNVEV (reference sequence). V lost 8 bases to trimming and J lost 6 bases, with 11 bases between them. TCRdb analysed the reads with MiXCR anew, one entry per CDR3 protein. The repertoire holds approximately 770,000 distinct CDR3 sequences, with about 28% as singletons. The gene calls are TRBV27 and TRBJ2-7; D is ambiguous. Sequenced here: cultured CD8+ T cells from PBMCs, sampled from culture after CMV antigen stimulation. The TCR originated in a human donor in good health (CMV status not recorded). Some clones in this sample may be carry-over from other donors' samples. DNA for the CDR3: TGTGCCAGCGGCCTGCATGGCGAGCAGTACTTC. Protein: CASGLHGEQYF.